These T cell receptor beta chains were read from a single sample in a study of breast tumors, draining lymph nodes, adjacent tissues. TCRdb called the multiplex PCR reads again in MiXCR, with one record for every CDR3 protein. Altogether about 140,000 distinct CDR3 sequences are present, approximately 29% being singletons, with the ten largest covering approximately 2.2%. Sequenced sample: axillary lymph node tissue. Receptors originate from a female donor with breast cancer. Some clones in this sample may be carry-over from other donors' samples. Both conserved end residues are part of each CDR3. The order of the fields is D gene, J gene, clone size, V gene, CDR3 length, CDR3 DNA, CDR3 protein. The D gene is left open where the match is weak. Expanded clones are given a class, and other clones once, few, many or no size at all.

TRBD2,TRBJ2-5,-,TRBV20-1,14,TGCAGTGTCCGACTAGCGGGGATAGGAGAGACCCAGTACTTC,CSVRLAGIGETQYF
-,TRBJ2-5,-,TRBV11-2,13,TGTGCCAGCAGCGGAGGGGGAGAAGTAGCCCAGTACTTC,CASSGGGEVAQYF
TRBD1,TRBJ1-4,-,TRBV7-2,14,TGTGCCAGCAGCTTGACAGGGGGGAATGAAAAACTGTTTTTT,CASSLTGGNEKLFF
-,TRBJ2-5,-,TRBV29-1,13,TGCAGCCAACGAGTAGGGTACGGAGAGACCCAGTACTTC,CSQRVGYGETQYF
-,TRBJ1-4,many,TRBV2,13,TGTGCCAGCCGTACAGATTTTAATGAAAAACTGTTTTTT,CASRTDFNEKLFF
-,TRBJ2-2,-,TRBV20-1,12,TGCAGTGCCCCTTGGGACACCGGGGAGCCGGTTTTT,CSAPWDTGEPVF
-,TRBJ2-6,-,TRBV2,11,-,CASRYWGQGSF
TRBD2,TRBJ2-3,-,TRBV20-1,11,TGCAGTGCTATACGGGGGGATACGCAGCCTTTT,CSAIRGDTQPF
-,TRBJ1-2,-,TRBV7-8,13,TGTGCCAGCACCCTACGGCTAGGGGATGGCTACACCTTC,CASTLRLGDGYTF
-,TRBJ1-1,-,TRBV6-5,15,TGTGCCAGCAGTCACTCGGTTCAGGGCATCACTGAAGCTTTCTTT,CASSHSVQGITEAFF
-,TRBJ2-5,many,TRBV12-3/TRBV12-4,13,TGTGCCAGCAGTTCCAGGGGACAAGAGACCCAGTACTTC,CASSSRGQETQYF
-,TRBJ1-1,-,TRBV19,13,TGTGCCAGTACCATGGCGACAGACACTGAAGCTTTCTTT,CASTMATDTEAFF
-,TRBJ1-2,-,TRBV20-1,12,TGCTCTTGGACCGATGCTAACTATGGCTACACCTTC,CSWTDANYGYTF
TRBD1,TRBJ1-2,many,TRBV5-1,14,TGCGCCAGCAGCTTGAAGCCGCAGGGGGATGGCTACACCTTC,CASSLKPQGDGYTF
-,TRBJ1-3,many,TRBV19,15,TGTGCCAGTAAGGAGTCCGGCACCTCTGGAAACACCATATATTTT,CASKESGTSGNTIYF
-,TRBJ2-5,-,TRBV29-1,13,TGCAGCGTTGAACGGCCGGGGTGGGAGACCCAGTACTTC,CSVERPGWETQYF
TRBD1,TRBJ1-5,many,TRBV7-6,16,TGTGCCAGCAGAATCGTCCAGGGGGCAGGGGGACAGCCCCAGCATTTT,CASRIVQGAGGQPQHF
TRBD2,TRBJ2-5,-,TRBV2,15,TGTGCCAGCAGTGTTTCGGGACTAGCGTCAGAGACCCAGTACTTC,CASSVSGLASETQYF
-,TRBJ2-7,-,TRBV2,13,TGTGCCAGCAGTGCATGGATCTTCTACGAGCAGTACTTC,CASSAWIFYEQYF
-,TRBJ1-4,many,TRBV24-1,13,TGTGCCACCAGTGGCCGGGGCAATGAAAAACTGTTTTTT,CATSGRGNEKLFF
-,TRBJ1-3,many,TRBV6-6,14,TGTGCCAGCGGGCGGGACAAATCTGCAAACACCATATATTTT,CASGRDKSANTIYF
TRBD1,TRBJ2-7,-,TRBV7-2,17,TGTGCCAGCAGCTCGCGTGGACAGGGGGCCCCCCTTCACGAGCAGTACTTC,CASSSRGQGAPLHEQYF
-,TRBJ2-3,many,TRBV20-1,15,TGCAGTGCCCGAAGCACCTCCGGGGGCACAGATACGCAGTATTTT,CSARSTSGGTDTQYF
-,TRBJ2-5,many,TRBV3-1,18,TGTGCCAGCAGCCAAGATCGGTGGAATAGCGGCCCTGAAGAGACCCAGTACTTC,CASSQDRWNSGPEETQYF
-,TRBJ1-2,many,TRBV6-5,14,TGTGCCAGCAGTTACGGGGCAGACACCTATGGCTACACCTTC,CASSYGADTYGYTF
-,TRBJ2-1,many,TRBV19,17,TGTGCCAGTAGTATAAGGAGTGGGGGCACCTCCTACAATGAGCAGTTCTTC,CASSIRSGGTSYNEQFF
-,TRBJ1-5,many,TRBV19,13,TGTGCCAGTAGTACCGACTCAATGAAACCCCAGCATTTT,CASSTDSMKPQHF
TRBD1,TRBJ2-5,many,TRBV20-1,14,TGCAGTGCTACACGAAGACAGGGCCAAGAGACCCAGTACTTC,CSATRRQGQETQYF
TRBD1,TRBJ1-6,many,TRBV20-1,13,TGCAGTGCCTCGACAGGGGGGAATTCACCCCTCCACTTT,CSASTGGNSPLHF
TRBD2,TRBJ2-1,many,TRBV6-2/TRBV6-3,14,TGTGCCAGCAAGATCAGCGGGGGGTCCAATGAGCAGTTCTTC,CASKISGGSNEQFF
TRBD1,TRBJ1-5,many,TRBV24-1,14,TGTGCCTCCCAGGACAGGGGTGACAATCAGCCCCAGCATTTT,CASQDRGDNQPQHF
TRBD1,TRBJ1-1,many,TRBV7-6,14,TGTGCCAGCAGCGCAGGGACAGGGGGCACTGAAGCTTTCTTT,CASSAGTGGTEAFF
-,TRBJ2-1,many,TRBV9,15,TGTGCCAGCAGCGTAGTGGCGGAAACCTACAATGAGCAGTTCTTC,CASSVVAETYNEQFF
-,TRBJ2-3,-,TRBV6-2/TRBV6-3,14,TGTGCCAGTCTCCCCGGGGCAGGGAGAGATACGCAGTATTTT,CASLPGAGRDTQYF
TRBD2,TRBJ2-5,many,TRBV10-3,17,TGTGCCATCAGTGATCTAGCGGGGGGGCCAGGGGAAGAGACCCAGTACTTC,CAISDLAGGPGEETQYF
-,TRBJ1-1,-,TRBV6-2/TRBV6-3,13,TGTGCCAGCCTCGAGGCAGCCAGGCCTGAAGCTTTCTTT,CASLEAARPEAFF
-,TRBJ2-5,many,TRBV5-1,13,TGCGCCAGCAGCTCAACAGTGCAAGAGACCCAGTACTTC,CASSSTVQETQYF
TRBD1,TRBJ1-5,many,TRBV5-1,15,TGCGCCAGCAGCCCGGGACAGGGTGACAATCAGCCCCAGCATTTT,CASSPGQGDNQPQHF
TRBD1,TRBJ2-7,-,TRBV2,14,TGTGCCAGCAGCGACCGGGACAGGGTCTACGAGCAGTACTTC,CASSDRDRVYEQYF
-,TRBJ2-6,many,TRBV30,15,TGTGCCTGGAGTTATGGGAACTCTGGGGCCAACGTCCTGACTTTC,CAWSYGNSGANVLTF
-,TRBJ2-7,many,TRBV7-9,15,TGTGCCAGCAGCTTAGCGCTAGGGACCCGGTACGAGCAGTACTTC,CASSLALGTRYEQYF
-,TRBJ2-7,many,TRBV6-5,12,TGTGCCAGCAGTCCATGGGGCAACGAGCAGTACTTC,CASSPWGNEQYF
-,TRBJ1-5,many,TRBV6-1,14,TGTGCCAGCAAATTCACCAGGGGAGATCAGCCCCAGCATTTT,CASKFTRGDQPQHF
-,TRBJ1-1,-,TRBV5-4,15,TGTGCCAGCAGCTCCGCGACAGACATGAACACTGAAGCTTTCTTT,CASSSATDMNTEAFF
-,TRBJ2-5,many,TRBV20-1,12,TGCAGTGCTAGTTTATGGTCGGAGACCCAGTACTTC,CSASLWSETQYF
-,TRBJ2-2,many,TRBV15,17,TGTGCCACCAGCACCCTTCTCGGGACGTCGAACACCGGGGAGCTGTTTTTT,CATSTLLGTSNTGELFF
TRBD2,TRBJ2-1,-,TRBV30,15,TGTGCCTGGAAAGGGCGGGGCGGGGGTAGCGATGAGCAGTTCTTC,CAWKGRGGGSDEQFF
-,TRBJ2-5,many,TRBV11-2,10,TGTGCCAGCAGTGAAGAGACCCAGTACTTC,CASSEETQYF
TRBD1,TRBJ1-2,many,TRBV12-3/TRBV12-4,14,TGTGCCAGCAGCCTAACAGGGGATAACTATGGCTACACCTTC,CASSLTGDNYGYTF
-,TRBJ1-6,many,TRBV19,12,TGTGCCAGTTCGGTAACGGATTCACCCCTCCACTTT,CASSVTDSPLHF
TRBD1,TRBJ1-5,-,TRBV7-9,17,TGTGCCAGCAGCTTCCGGGACAGGGGCCGTGGCAATCAGCCCCAGCATTTT,CASSFRDRGRGNQPQHF
-,TRBJ1-1,-,TRBV2,14,TGTGCCAGCAGGGGAGGGGGGGAGGACACTGAAGCTTTCTTT,CASRGGGEDTEAFF
-,TRBJ1-5,many,TRBV20-1,16,TGCAGTGCTAGTCGGCAGGGAGGATTAGGGGATCAGCCCCAGCATTTT,CSASRQGGLGDQPQHF